These 4 T cell receptor beta chains share one sample of origin, sequenced in a study of T cell responses to AZD1222 COVID-19 vaccine. Assay: immunoSEQ multiplex PCR; the TCRdb copy retains only in-frame clones and omits some. This sample has fewer than 200,000 clones, with about 90% found just once. The sequences come from peripheral blood, collected on day 0 of AZD1222 vaccination. The receptors originated from an adult in good health.

This sequence joins TRBV24-1 and TRBJ2-3, with 9 bases identical to TRBD2. Germline values: CDR1 KGHDR, CDR2 SFDVKD. V lost 6 bases to trimming and J lost 6 bases; unmatched junction nucleotides: 9. The CDR3 consists of 15 residues. CDR3 nucleotides: TGTGCCACCAGTCTTGGCGGGGGGGCCTGGGATACGCAGTATTTT. This gives the protein CATSLGGGAWDTQYF.

The J gene is TRBJ1-1, the V gene TRBV7-9; D unclear. Germline values: CDR1 SEHNR, CDR2 FQNEAQ (reference sequence). This CDR3 contains 16 residues. V was clipped by 2 bases and J by 5 bases, with 18 bases between them. CDR3 sequence reads: CASSLLWRGRGTEAFF. In DNA, the CDR3 is TGTGCCAGCAGCTTATTGTGGCGGGGTCGCGGGACTGAAGCTTTCTTT.

The table lists this clone with a count of one. This chain links TRBV24-1 with TRBJ2-2, with a tentative D call TRBD1 (6 bases). Germline loops: CDR1 KGHDR, CDR2 SFDVKD. The CDR3 has 15 residues. Trimming removed 4 bases from V and 5 bases from J, with 13 bases in between. CDR3 coding DNA: TGTGCCACCAGTGAGGCAGGGGTATGGACCGGGGAGCTGTTTTTT. Translation gives CATSEAGVWTGELFF.

V usage is TRBV5-6 and J usage is TRBJ2-7, with D unclear. Germline lookup yields CDR1 SGHDT and CDR2 YYEEEE. This CDR3 is built from 13 residues. V was trimmed by 1 base and J by 2 bases, leaving 7 bases between them. CDR3 nucleotides: TGTGCCAGCAGCTTGACCCCTACCTACGAGCAGTACTTC. It specifies CASSLTPTYEQYF.